These 11 T cell receptor beta chains were sequenced from one sample in a study of beta chain features in type 1 diabetes. Points from the study as a whole: All four CD4+ subsets from Type 1 diabetes patients carried moderately but significantly shorter TCRB CDR3s.

As every portion of the isolated RNA was reverse transcribed, the sequencing read expressed TCRB transcripts. The assay was immunoSEQ multiplex PCR, and TCRdb's table has in-frame clones only and misses some. The sample holds under 300,000 clones, roughly 16% seen once. Antigen specificity for these receptors is unknown. Sequencing used naive CD4+ T cells from blood. The receptors derive from a man aged 25-45 years with type 1 diabetes.

Concerning this clone itself: Other DNA sequences from this sample encode an identical CDR3 as well. V gene TRBV30 combines with J gene TRBJ2-3, with TRBD1 identical over 9 bases. With V trimmed by 0 bases and J by 0 bases, 1 base remained unmatched. This CDR3 region has 15 residues. Germline lookup yields CDR1 GTSNPN and CDR2 SVGIG (reference sequence). This chain's CDR3 is CAWSVQGASTDTQYF. CDR3 coding DNA: TGTGCCTGGAGTGTACAGGGGGCTAGCACAGATACGCAGTATTTT.

The chain carries TRBV7-2 and TRBJ2-7; D unresolved. The length of the CDR3 is 16 residues. Trimming cost V 4 bases and J 0 bases, with 16 bases left between them. Germline lookup yields CDR1 SGHTA and CDR2 FQGNSA. This CDR3 is CASSSETDADSYEQYF. In DNA form, the CDR3 reads TGTGCCAGCAGCTCCGAAACGGACGCCGACTCCTACGAGCAGTACTTC.

This clone appeared a few times. The V gene is TRBV6-1, the J gene TRBJ2-5; D perhaps matches TRBD1 (6 bases). Trimming took off 6 bases at V and 1 base at J, with 12 bases between the two ends. Germline-derived CDR1 and CDR2 are MNHNS and SASEGT. The CDR3 covers 14 residues. The CDR3 nucleotides are TGTGCCAGCAGCGAGTCGGACAGCCAAGAGACCCAGTACTTC. Translation gives CASSESDSQETQYF.

This clone was found a few times. This chain connects TRBV30 to TRBJ2-3; no definite D call. Trimming stripped 0 bases from V and 1 base from J, with 8 bases between. Per the germline V gene, CDR1 is GTSNPN and CDR2 is SVGIG (reference sequence). The CDR3 has 14 amino acids. The CDR3 here is CAWSVLGGTDTQYF. The CDR3 nucleotides read TGTGCCTGGAGTGTACTCGGCGGCACAGATACGCAGTATTTT.

The gene calls are TRBV5-1 and TRBJ2-7; 8 bases fit TRBD2. V lost 0 bases and J lost 3; bases outside the gene matches: 5. This CDR3 is built from 15 residues. Germline assignment: CDR1 SGHRS and CDR2 YFSETQ. The CDR3 nucleotides are TGCGCCAGCAGCTTGGCTGGCGGGGGGTACTACGAGCAGTACTTC. Translation gives CASSLAGGGYYEQYF.

V and J are TRBV29-1 and TRBJ2-7; unclear D gene. From germline, CDR1 is SQVTM and CDR2 ANQGSEA. Between the trimmed V and J ends, which lost 4 bases and 2 bases, there was a span of 15 bases. The CDR3 loop spans 14 amino acids. In DNA form, the CDR3 reads TGCAGCGTTGGCTTCGATACGCAAACCTACGAGCAGTACTTC. Its protein is CSVGFDTQTYEQYF.

This clone was recorded a few times. The V call is TRBV29-1, the J call TRBJ2-7, with 11 nucleotides matching TRBD1. Germline V CDR1 and CDR2: SQVTM, ANQGSEA. The CDR3 totals 12 residues. The V and J ends lost 7 bases and 6 bases, in that order; junction bases with no gene match: 5. The CDR3 region has the DNA TGCAGCGCCGGACAGGGGGCATTCGAGCAGTACTTC. It translates to CSAGQGAFEQYF.

Points on this clone: The sample has other DNA sequences that encode this CDR3 too. The genes are TRBV20-1 and TRBJ2-3, with D possibly being TRBD2 (5 bases). The CDR3 is made up of 11 amino acids. Germline lookup yields CDR1 DFQATT and CDR2 SNEGSKA (reference sequence). V was pared by 5 bases and J by 6 bases, with 9 bases between. The CDR3 nucleotides read TGCAGTGCTGGAGGCCGGGATACGCAGTATTTT. This sequence encodes CSAGGRDTQYF.

The V and J genes are TRBV5-6 and TRBJ2-7, with D unclear. With 3 bases removed from V and 4 bases from J, the gap between germline ends came to 11 bases. The CDR3 is 13 residues long. CDR1 and CDR2 from the germline V gene are SGHDT and YYEEEE. The chain's CDR3 is CASSSTVTYEQYF. CDR3 DNA sequence: TGTGCCAGCAGCTCCACAGTGACTTACGAGCAGTACTTC. The variable domain in full, completed from reference TRBV5-6 and TRBJ2-7, reads DAGVTQSPTHLIKTRGQQVTLRCSPKSGHDTVSWYQQALGQGPQFIFQYYEEEERQRGNFPDRFSGHQFPNYSSELNVNALLLGDSALYLCASSSTVTYEQYFGPGTRLTVT.

This clone was found a few times. The sample holds other DNA sequences that translate to the same CDR3. CDR3 region: CSVEGQGGTEAFF. CDR3 nucleotides: TGCAGCGTCGAGGGACAGGGTGGGACTGAAGCTTTCTTT. This sequence joins TRBV29-1 and TRBJ1-1; 9 nucleotides line up with TRBD1. The CDR3 contains 13 residues. Germline V lookup: CDR1 SQVTM, CDR2 ANQGSEA. J was trimmed by 5 bases and V by 6 bases; bases with no gene match: 7.

The gene calls are TRBV11-2 and TRBJ2-1, with 7 bases that match TRBD2. The CDR3 extends over 14 amino acids. Germline V gene data show CDR1 as SGHAT and CDR2 as FQNNGV. Unmatched junction bases numbered 7, after V lost 5 bases and J lost 6 bases. CDR3 sequence (DNA): TGTGCCAGCAGCCCATATGGGGAGGGCAATGAGCAGTTCTTC. Its translation: CASSPYGEGNEQFF.